This TCR beta chain was captured by sequencing in a study of T cell responses to AZD1222 COVID-19 vaccine. Trimming removed 2 bases at V and 1 base at J, with 17 bases between. Germline values: CDR1 KGHSH, CDR2 LQKENI. CDR3 length equals 17 residues. The protocol was immunoSEQ multiplex PCR, while the TCRdb copy is restricted to in-frame clones and leaves out a portion. The sample has approximately 76,000 clones; roughly 80% are singletons. Sample share makes this clone medium-sized. The material sequenced was peripheral blood, taken on day 0 of AZD1222 vaccination. The receptor was isolated from an adult in good health. The chain couples TRBV18 to TRBJ1-2, with D perhaps TRBD1 (5 bases). CDR3 coding DNA: TGTGCCAGCTCACCAAGCACGAGGAGACAGCTTAACTATGGCTACACCTTC. This codes for CASSPSTRRQLNYGYTF. Variable domain in full (rest from reference TRBV18 and TRBJ1-2): NAGVMQNPRHLVRRRGQEARLRCSPMKGHSHVYWYRQLPEEGLKFMVYLQKENIIDESGMPKERFSAEFPKEGPSILRIQQVVRGDSAAYFCASSPSTRRQLNYGYTFGSGTRLTVV.